This entry is about one T cell receptor (beta chain). What it recognizes is unknown. PCR involved 60 Vbeta and 13 Jbeta primers. The method was immunoSEQ multiplex PCR; TCRdb's version includes in-frame clones alone and lacks a portion of them. The data contain around 120,000 clones, under 90% of them singletons. The sample belongs to a study of cytomegalovirus exposure and HLA in healthy donors. The study's findings and limits: Follow-up analysis found HLA locus-dependent TCR association rates, highest for DRB1 and lowest for HLA-C. Some 16,000 TCR beta sequences were associated with HLA alleles at 0.05 false discovery rate in a later analysis.

J gave up 3 bases and V 4 bases, and 3 bases lay outside the gene matches. The CDR3 extends over 13 amino acids. Germline V gives CDR1 SQVTM, CDR2 ANQGSEA. This clonotype originated in a woman aged 40 to 55 in good health and CMV-seronegative. The chain carries TRBV29-1 and TRBJ1-5, with 7 nucleotides matching TRBD1. The sample was PBMCs. The CDR3 DNA is TGCAGCGTTGGCGACAGGGTCAATCAGCCCCAGCATTTT. It codes for CSVGDRVNQPQHF.